This is a list of T cell receptor beta chains from one sample in a study of T cell repertoires in cytomegalovirus infection. TCRdb re-analysed the reads in MiXCR, keeping a single row per CDR3 protein. The sample yields approximately 180,000 distinct CDR3 sequences, 8% to 10% seen once. The sequencing input was PBMCs. The receptors stem from a human donor in good health (CMV status not recorded). Some clones in this sample may be carry-over from other donors' samples. Each CDR3 is given with its conserved first and last residue. D genes are given only for firm matches.

>.|TRBV7-8|TRBJ2-2
CASTNWSGELFF
>TRBD2|TRBV7-2|TRBJ2-3
CASSFTRTSGRRGDTQYF
>.|TRBV7-3|TRBJ1-1
CASSRRPKGDTEAFF
>.|TRBV7-8|TRBJ2-6
CASRVGSGANVLTF
>.|TRBV10-2|TRBJ2-1
CASRQGVARNEQFF
>.|TRBV24-1|TRBJ2-2
CATSGPGNTGELFF
>TRBD2|TRBV5-6|TRBJ2-1
CASSFRLAGGPTNEQFF
>TRBD2|TRBV29-1|TRBJ2-3
CSVEAGPGTSGPTTDTQYF
>TRBD2|TRBV7-9|TRBJ2-1
CASSLGATSGRISYNEQFF
>TRBD2|TRBV12-3/TRBV12-4|TRBJ2-5
CASRPGGGERETQYF
>.|TRBV28|TRBJ1-1
CASGLLGGGGTEAFF
>.|TRBV7-8|TRBJ2-2
CASSLWAANTGELFF
>.|TRBV12-3/TRBV12-4|TRBJ2-7
CASSLMGGTLIYEQYF
>.|TRBV20-1|TRBJ2-4
CSASSILPGPSVKNIQYF
>TRBD1|TRBV7-9|TRBJ2-1
CASSLPRTGGLYEQFF
>TRBD2|TRBV20-1|TRBJ2-7
CSARSGTSGRGGFEQYF
>TRBD2|TRBV12-3/TRBV12-4|TRBJ2-3
CASSFHRVLAGSGDTQYF
>.|TRBV11-2|TRBJ1-2
CASSLGTEFGYTF
>TRBD1|TRBV5-6|TRBJ2-1
CASSPDRGGDEQFF
>.|TRBV19|TRBJ1-5
CASSIWTDLDQPQHF
>TRBD2|TRBV7-2|TRBJ2-7
CASSLITGGVYEQYF
>TRBD1|TRBV10-3|TRBJ2-3
CAIRPPTGDTDTQYF
>TRBD1|TRBV6-1|TRBJ1-5
CASSETGGNQPQHF
>.|TRBV7-3|TRBJ2-1
CASSPEGYNEQFF
>.|TRBV28|TRBJ1-2
CASSPHDSGGYTF
>TRBD1|TRBV30|TRBJ1-5
CAWSVHIGTAGHRRSQPQHF
>.|TRBV5-6|TRBJ2-1
CASSLGGGGAVNEQFF
>.|TRBV28|TRBJ1-6
CASNYGAVYSPLHF
>.|TRBV10-1|TRBJ2-5
CASRRTAGETQYF
>.|TRBV30|TRBJ1-2
CAWSVFGGGSYGYTF
>.|TRBV19|TRBJ1-1
CASSIVGASNTEAFF